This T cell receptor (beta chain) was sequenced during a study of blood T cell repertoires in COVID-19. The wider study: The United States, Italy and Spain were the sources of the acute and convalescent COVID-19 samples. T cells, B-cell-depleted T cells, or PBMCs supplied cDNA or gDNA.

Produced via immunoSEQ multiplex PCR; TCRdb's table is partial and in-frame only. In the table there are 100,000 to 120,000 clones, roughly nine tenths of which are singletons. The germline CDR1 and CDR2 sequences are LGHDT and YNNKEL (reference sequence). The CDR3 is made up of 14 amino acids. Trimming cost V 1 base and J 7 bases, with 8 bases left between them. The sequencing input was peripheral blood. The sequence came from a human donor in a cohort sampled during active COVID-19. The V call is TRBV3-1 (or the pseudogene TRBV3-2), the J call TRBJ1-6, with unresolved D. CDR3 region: CASSQVEINSPLHF. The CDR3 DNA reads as TGTGCCAGCAGCCAAGTGGAGATAAATTCACCCCTCCACTTT.